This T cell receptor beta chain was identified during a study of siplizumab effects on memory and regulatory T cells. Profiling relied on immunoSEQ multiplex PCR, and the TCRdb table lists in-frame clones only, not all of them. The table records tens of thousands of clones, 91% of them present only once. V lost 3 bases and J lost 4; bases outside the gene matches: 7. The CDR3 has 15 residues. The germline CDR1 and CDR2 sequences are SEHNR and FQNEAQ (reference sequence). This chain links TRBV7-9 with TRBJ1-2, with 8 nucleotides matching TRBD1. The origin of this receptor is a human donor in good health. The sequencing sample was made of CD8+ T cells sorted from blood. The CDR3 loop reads CASSFTGTGRYGYTF. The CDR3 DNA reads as TGTGCCAGCAGCTTCACCGGGACAGGTCGCTATGGCTACACCTTC.